Listed here is a single TCR beta chain. The antigen remains unidentified. Investigators isolated RNA and reverse transcribed it into cDNA to act as the sequencing template. The method was immunoSEQ multiplex PCR; TCRdb's version includes in-frame clones alone and lacks a portion of them. In the table there are nearly 200,000 clones, 55% to 75% of which are singletons. Treatment indicated: oral pan-JAK inhibitor, 5-10 mg twice daily. This sample stems from a study of CD8+ T cells in alopecia areata. For the study at large: Scoring of treated patients' severity used the percentage of affected scalp area. Findings and caveats of the study: Significant decreases in scalp clonality and expanded CD8+ clones followed tofacitinib treatment. Lesional scalp displayed greater clonality than normal scalp, most notably in alopecia totalis/universalis. One nonresponder makes the tie between baseline CD8+ expansion and response uncertain.

This receptor was identified in a human donor with alopecia areata. The sample in question was CD4+ T cells sorted from blood, obtained at week 24, from a patient treated with tofacitinib.

CDR3 DNA: TGTGCCAGCAAGACTAGCGGGAGCACAGATACGCAGTATTTT. It translates to CASKTSGSTDTQYF. V usage is TRBV2 and J usage is TRBJ2-3; the match to TRBD2 covers 10 bases. The CDR3 covers 14 residues. Germline lookup yields CDR1 SNHLY and CDR2 FYNNEI. Trimming removed 7 bases from V and 0 bases from J; junction bases left unmatched: 1.